A single sample is the source of the 10 T cell receptor beta chains below, sequenced in a study of breast tumors, draining lymph nodes, adjacent tissues. The lymph nodes were axillary draining lymph nodes from breast cancer patients. TCRdb ran MiXCR on the multiplex PCR reads and lists one entry per CDR3 protein. The sample records fewer than 250,000 distinct CDR3 sequences, 32% being singletons. Sequenced input: axillary lymph node tissue. These receptors all come from a female donor with breast cancer. Some clones in this sample may be carry-over from other donors' samples.

V gene TRBV20-1 combines with J gene TRBJ2-1; either TRBD1 or TRBD2 may supply D (5 bases each). Germline V lookup: CDR1 DFQATT, CDR2 SNEGSKA (reference sequence). Trimming cost V 2 bases and J 9 bases, with 17 bases left between them. This CDR3 is 14 amino acids long. CDR3 residues: CSARTGTDNTEQFF. The CDR3 coding sequence is TGCAGTGCTAGAACCGGGACGGATAACACTGAGCAGTTCTTC.

This clonotype was counted only a few times. A much larger clone lies one base from this, so it may be a read error. This sequence joins TRBV6-5 and TRBJ1-2, with unresolved D. Trimming removed 6 bases from V and 8 bases from J, with 13 bases in between. CDR1 is MNHEY, CDR2 SVGAGI, per germline. The CDR3 is 12 amino acids. CDR3 DNA: TGTGCCAGCAGGCGAGGCGTAGAAGGCTACACCTTC. The encoded protein is CASRRGVEGYTF.

V is TRBV6-1 and J is TRBJ1-1, with D possibly TRBD1 on 5 matching bases. Trimming removed 5 bases from V and 1 base from J, with 11 bases in between. Germline CDR1 is MNHNS and CDR2 is SASEGT. The CDR3 consists of 14 residues. The DNA for the CDR3 is TGTGCCAGCAGTTACAGGTCCCCGAACACTGAAGCTTTCTTT. Residues: CASSYRSPNTEAFF.

This clonotype showed up many times. This chain connects TRBV30 to TRBJ2-1, with D perhaps assigned TRBD1 or TRBD2 (7 bases each). Trimming took 8 bases from V and 3 from J, leaving 14 bases between them. This CDR3 has 13 residues. Per the germline V gene, CDR1 is GTSNPN and CDR2 is SVGIG (reference sequence). CDR3: CAGAGQFYNEQFF. The CDR3 bases are TGTGCCGGAGCGGGACAGTTCTACAATGAGCAGTTCTTC.

The gene calls are TRBV7-2 and TRBJ1-1, with D unclear. V was cut by 5 bases and J by 0 bases, with 7 bases left in between. Germline V gene data show CDR1 as SGHTA and CDR2 as FQGNSA. This CDR3 has 13 residues. The CDR3 region is CASSVSMNTEAFF. The CDR3 bases are TGTGCCAGCAGCGTATCCATGAACACTGAAGCTTTCTTT.

This clonotype was found many times. The rearrangement links TRBV2 to TRBJ2-3; D is possibly TRBD1 or TRBD2 (5 bases each). Germline V CDR1 and CDR2: SNHLY, FYNNEI. This CDR3 contains 13 residues. The V end lost 5 bases, the J end lost 8 bases, and 14 bases lay between the germline ends. CDR3 coding DNA: TGTGCCAGCAGTTCGGGGCCAGGTGGTACGCAGTATTTT. Translating gives CASSSGPGGTQYF.

This clonotype was recorded at least ten times. V and J are TRBV12-3 or TRBV12-4 and TRBJ1-2; 8 nucleotides align to TRBD1. CDR3 length: 18 residues. Trimming removed 5 bases from V and 7 bases from J; junction bases left unmatched: 21. The CDR3 DNA reads TGTGCCAGCAGTGCCGACAGGGGAATGGATTCTTCTGGCGGTGGCTACACCTTC. This codes for CASSADRGMDSSGGGYTF.

The V call is TRBV6-5, the J call TRBJ1-2, with a weak D call TRBD1 (5 bases). The CDR3 has 13 amino acids. The germline CDR1 and CDR2 sequences are MNHEY and SVGAGI. V was trimmed by 3 bases and J by 7 bases, leaving 12 bases between them. The CDR3 nucleotides are TGTGCCAGCAGTTATAAGGCAGGGCTTGGCTACACCTTC. Translated: CASSYKAGLGYTF.

This clonotype appeared many times. Here the CDR3 DNA reads TGTGCCAGCTCACCAAAGCCCAGGGGCGAGCAGTACTTC. Protein sequence: CASSPKPRGEQYF. The genes are TRBV18 and TRBJ2-7; D is perhaps TRBD1 (6 bases). The CDR3 covers 13 residues. CDR1 KGHSH and CDR2 LQKENI come from the germline V gene. Between the trimmed V and J ends, which lost 2 bases and 6 bases, there was a span of 11 bases.

The sample holds many counts of this clonotype. The CDR3 DNA is TGTGCCAGCAGGGGGAGCCAGCCCCAGCATTTT. Amino acid sequence: CASRGSQPQHF. The chain is built from TRBV6-1 and TRBJ1-5; D call uncertain. Germline V gene sequence: CDR1 MNHNS, CDR2 SASEGT. The CDR3 consists of 11 residues. The V end was cut by 6 bases, the J end by 7 bases, with 7 bases between.